These 20 T cell receptor beta chains were all obtained from the same sample, sequenced in a study of CD8 T cells in ankylosing spondylitis. TCRdb processed the 5' RACE reads anew with MiXCR; each CDR3 protein has one entry. The table lists about 140,000 distinct CDR3 sequences, around a third of them singletons. The sequenced sample consisted of synovial fluid, either unsorted or a sorted T cell fraction (not recorded which). These receptors all stem from a male donor with ankylosing spondylitis.

This clonotype was counted at least ten times. CDR3 coding DNA: TGTGCCAGCAGTCCCCAGGGGGGATACATGAACACTGAAGCTTTCTTT. The encoded protein is CASSPQGGYMNTEAFF. The V gene is TRBV6-2 or TRBV6-3, the J gene TRBJ1-1, with 7 bases identical to TRBD1. V shed 5 bases, J shed 0 bases, and the junction held 9 bases outside the gene matches. Germline values: CDR1 MNHEY, CDR2 SVGEGT. This CDR3 contains 16 residues.

At least ten counts were recorded for this clonotype. The V and J genes are TRBV10-1 and TRBJ2-6; D may be TRBD2 (6 bases). Between the trimmed V and J ends, which lost 5 bases and 4 bases, there was a span of 12 bases. CDR1 WNHNN and CDR2 SYGVQD come from the germline V gene (reference sequence). CDR3 length: 15 amino acids. The CDR3 loop reads CASSPGTVGANVLTF. CDR3 bases: TGCGCCAGCAGTCCCGGGACTGTGGGGGCCAACGTCCTGACTTTC.

This clonotype was found a few times. The V call is TRBV6-1, the J call TRBJ2-1; either TRBD1 or TRBD2 may fit D (5 bases each). The CDR3 runs 13 residues. Trimming removed 2 bases from V and 12 bases from J, with 14 bases in between. CDR1 and CDR2 (germline): MNHNS, SASEGT. CDR3 sequence reads: CASSEYGGAAQFF. The CDR3 DNA sequence: TGTGCCAGCAGTGAATATGGGGGAGCGGCGCAGTTCTTC.

This clonotype was counted between two and nine times. The genes are TRBV20-1 and TRBJ1-1, with D possibly matching TRBD1 (6 bases). Deletions cut 7 bases from V and 3 bases from J, with 18 bases between. The CDR3 runs 14 residues. Germline CDR1 reads DFQATT; CDR2 reads SNEGSKA (reference sequence). This CDR3 is CSVRGTAGDTEAFF. CDR3 nucleotide sequence: TGCAGTGTTAGGGGGACCGCCGGGGACACTGAAGCTTTCTTT.

The table lists this clonotype with a few counts. The V gene is TRBV12-3 or TRBV12-4, the J gene TRBJ1-5; 9 nucleotides agree with TRBD1. The CDR3 runs 15 residues. With V trimmed by 3 bases and J by 2 bases, 2 bases remained unmatched. The CDR3 loop is CASSFRTGGNQPQHF. The DNA for the CDR3 is TGTGCCAGCAGTTTTAGGACAGGGGGCAATCAGCCCCAGCATTTT.

V is TRBV18 and J is TRBJ1-6; D not resolved. Trimming pared 1 base from V and 10 bases from J, leaving 14 bases between. This CDR3 comprises 15 residues. Germline CDR1 KGHSH, CDR2 LQKENI. CDR3 in DNA: TGTGCCAGCTCACCACGGGCAGGCGAGGGATCACCCCTCCACTTT. This gives the protein CASSPRAGEGSPLHF.

A few counts support this clonotype. The chain employs TRBV3-1 and TRBJ1-1; D uncertain. This CDR3 comprises 13 residues. Germline loops: CDR1 LGHDT, CDR2 YNNKEL (reference sequence). With 3 bases removed from V and 4 bases from J, the gap between germline ends came to 9 bases. The CDR3 coding sequence is TGTGCCAGCAGCCACGGGGAGGTCACTGAAGCTTTCTTT. Translating it yields CASSHGEVTEAFF. The variable domain in full, completed from reference TRBV3-1 and TRBJ1-1, reads DTAVSQTPKYLVTQMGNDKSIKCEQNLGHDTMYWYKQDSKKFLKIMFSYNNKELIINETVPNRFSPKSPDKAHLNLHINSLELGDSAVYFCASSHGEVTEAFFGQGTRLTVV.

This chain links TRBV11-2 with TRBJ2-2; D perhaps matches TRBD1 (5 bases). Trimming took off 5 bases at V and 6 bases at J, with 16 bases between the two ends. This CDR3 spans 15 amino acids. Germline V gives CDR1 SGHAT, CDR2 FQNNGV. DNA for the CDR3: TGTGCCAGCAGCCCAGACCTCAGGGTCCCCGGGGAGCTGTTTTTT. Translating gives CASSPDLRVPGELFF.

The rearrangement links TRBV3-1 to TRBJ1-1; D might be TRBD1 (5 bases). The CDR3 sequence is 13 residues long. Germline V lookup: CDR1 LGHDT, CDR2 YNNKEL (reference sequence). The V end was cut by 3 bases, the J end by 9 bases, with 14 bases between. The CDR3: CASSQIGTAKAFF. CDR3 nucleotides: TGTGCCAGCAGCCAGATTGGGACGGCGAAAGCTTTCTTT.

This clonotype was picked up many times. The gene calls are TRBV5-1 and TRBJ1-5; the D is unclear. The CDR3 is 14 amino acids. In germline, CDR1 is SGHRS, CDR2 YFSETQ. V was cut by 0 bases and J by 4 bases, with 8 bases left in between. This CDR3 reads CASSLGQPNQPQHF. CDR3 bases: TGCGCCAGCAGCTTGGGGCAGCCTAATCAGCCCCAGCATTTT.

This chain connects TRBV10-3 to TRBJ2-7; D is unresolved. CDR1 and CDR2 from the germline V gene are ENHRY and SYGVKD. The V end lost 6 bases, the J end lost 5 bases, and 17 bases lay between the germline ends. CDR3 length: 14 residues. CDR3 protein: CAISPDTPGDEQYF. The CDR3 coding sequence is TGTGCCATCAGCCCAGATACTCCGGGTGACGAGCAGTACTTC.

The chain is built from TRBV11-3 and TRBJ1-1; D is unclear. CDR3 length equals 11 residues. The V gene's germline CDR1 is SGHNT and CDR2 YENEEA. The ends were cut back, 5 bases at V and 6 bases at J, with 7 bases in the middle. The chain's CDR3 is CASSLSAEAFF. The CDR3 region has the DNA TGTGCCAGCAGCCTGAGTGCTGAAGCTTTCTTT.

This clonotype has more than one count but fewer than ten. V and J are TRBV12-3 or TRBV12-4 and TRBJ1-5; D is perhaps TRBD1 (5 bases). Trimming took off 3 bases at V and 4 bases at J, with 10 bases between the two ends. There are 14 residues in the CDR3. CDR3 sequence: CASSFRVGNQPQHF. CDR3 in DNA: TGTGCCAGCAGTTTCAGGGTAGGTAATCAGCCCCAGCATTTT.

This clonotype was detected ten times or more. This chain joins TRBV7-2 and TRBJ2-1; TRBD2 aligns across 12 bases. The CDR3 is 13 residues long. V lost 3 bases to trimming and J lost 10 bases; unmatched junction nucleotides: 1. From germline, CDR1 is SGHTA and CDR2 FQGNSA. The CDR3 nucleotides read TGTGCCAGCAGCTTTACTAGCGGGGGGGAGCAGTTCTTC. Protein product: CASSFTSGGEQFF.

This clonotype showed up many times. The chain links TRBV6-1 to TRBJ2-1; 10 positions agree with TRBD2. Germline trimming cut 9 bases from V and 7 bases from J; bases unmatched to any gene: 12. CDR3 length equals 15 residues. Germline V CDR1 and CDR2: MNHNS, SASEGT. The CDR3 sequence is CASGEREGLWNEQFF. The CDR3 nucleotides are TGTGCCAGTGGTGAGCGGGAGGGCCTGTGGAATGAGCAGTTCTTC.

Note on this clonotype: This may come from a read error, since a much larger clone is one base off. In this CDR3 the conserved last residue, phenylalanine or tryptophan, is missing, so a read error is likely. The chain links TRBV20-1 to TRBJ2-3; 9 bases agree with TRBD2. J lost 4 bases, V lost 4 bases, and 24 bases had no gene match. The CDR3 runs 20 residues. Germline V gives CDR1 DFQATT, CDR2 SNEGSKA (reference sequence). The CDR3 protein is CSAMALILSRASGAPDTQYL. As DNA, the CDR3 is TGCAGTGCTATGGCCTTGATCCTTAGTAGGGCTAGCGGGGCCCCAGATACGCAGTATCTT.

This clonotype has ten or more counts. The chain is built from TRBV6-1 and TRBJ1-1; TRBD1 matches at 8 bases. The J segment lost 4 bases and the V segment lost 5 bases, leaving 9 bases of the junction unmatched. The CDR3 runs to 15 residues. CDR1 MNHNS and CDR2 SASEGT come from the germline V gene. The CDR3 region is CASSISRGRGTEAFF. The CDR3 DNA reads TGTGCCAGCAGTATATCCAGGGGGCGGGGCACTGAAGCTTTCTTT.

The gene calls are TRBV6-1 and TRBJ2-1; D gene unclear. Germline CDR1 reads MNHNS; CDR2 reads SASEGT. The length of the CDR3 is 16 residues. The V and J ends lost 3 bases and 0 bases respectively, with 12 bases between them. The CDR3 DNA reads as TGTGCCAGCAGTGAGTACCGGCTAAGCTCCTACAATGAGCAGTTCTTC. Its protein product is CASSEYRLSSYNEQFF.

The chain employs TRBV27 and TRBJ1-6, with D unclear. Germline assignment: CDR1 MNHEY and CDR2 SMNVEV (reference sequence). This CDR3 is 14 amino acids long. Trimming removed 8 bases from V and 7 bases from J, with 15 bases in between. The CDR3 DNA is TGTGCCAGCTTTTCACCGAGCCAGAATTCACCCCTCCACTTT. Its translation is CASFSPSQNSPLHF.

This sequence joins TRBV6-1 and TRBJ2-7; D assignment may be TRBD1 or TRBD2 (7 bases each). V was shortened by 6 bases and J by 0 bases, with 24 bases between the two germline ends. This CDR3 has 18 residues. Germline V gene sequence: CDR1 MNHNS, CDR2 SASEGT. CDR3 loop: CASRRRGGGSLSSYEQYF. The CDR3 nucleotides are TGTGCCAGCAGGAGAAGAGGGGGCGGGAGCCTTAGCTCCTACGAGCAGTACTTC.